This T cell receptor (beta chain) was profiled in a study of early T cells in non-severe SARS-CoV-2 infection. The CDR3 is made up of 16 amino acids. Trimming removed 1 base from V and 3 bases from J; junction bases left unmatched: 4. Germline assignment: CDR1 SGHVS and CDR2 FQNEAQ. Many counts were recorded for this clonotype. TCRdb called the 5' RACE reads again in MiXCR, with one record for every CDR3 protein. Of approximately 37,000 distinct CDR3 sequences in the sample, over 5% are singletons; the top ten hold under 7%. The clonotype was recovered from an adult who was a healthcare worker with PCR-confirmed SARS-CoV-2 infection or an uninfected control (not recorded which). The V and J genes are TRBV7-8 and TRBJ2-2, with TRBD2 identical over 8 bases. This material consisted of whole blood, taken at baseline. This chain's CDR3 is CASSLVGRADTGELFF. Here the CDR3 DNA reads TGTGCCAGCAGCTTAGTCGGGAGGGCCGACACCGGGGAGCTGTTTTTT.